This T cell receptor beta chain was observed in a study of radiotherapy plus CTLA-4 blockade in lung cancer. Generated by immunoSEQ multiplex PCR, the TCRdb table keeps only in-frame clones and is missing some. The table includes about 99,000 clones, around 88% detected once. This CDR3 comprises 13 residues. Germline CDR1 reads WSHSY; CDR2 reads SAAADI. J lost 6 bases, V lost 5 bases, and 4 bases had no gene match. Sequences were derived from peripheral blood, sampled from a patient treated with radiotherapy plus ipilimumab. The V and J genes are TRBV10-2 and TRBJ1-5; 7 bases line up with TRBD1. This TCR was recovered from a human donor with non-small cell lung cancer that progressed on radiotherapy plus ipilimumab. The CDR3 bases are TGCGCCAGCAGTACAGGGGCTAGTCAGCCCCAGCATTTT. It is translated as CASSTGASQPQHF.